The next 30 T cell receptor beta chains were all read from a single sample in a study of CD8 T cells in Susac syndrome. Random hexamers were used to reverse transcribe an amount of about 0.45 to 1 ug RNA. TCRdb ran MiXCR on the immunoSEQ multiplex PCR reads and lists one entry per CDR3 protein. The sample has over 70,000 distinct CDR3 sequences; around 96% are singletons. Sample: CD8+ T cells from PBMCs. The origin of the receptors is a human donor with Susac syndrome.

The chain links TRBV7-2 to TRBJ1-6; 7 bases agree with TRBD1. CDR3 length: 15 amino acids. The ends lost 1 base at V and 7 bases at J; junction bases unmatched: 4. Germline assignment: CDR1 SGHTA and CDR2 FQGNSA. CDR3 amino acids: CASSLVSQGNSPLHF. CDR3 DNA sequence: TGTGCCAGCAGCTTAGTCTCACAGGGGAATTCACCCCTCCACTTT.

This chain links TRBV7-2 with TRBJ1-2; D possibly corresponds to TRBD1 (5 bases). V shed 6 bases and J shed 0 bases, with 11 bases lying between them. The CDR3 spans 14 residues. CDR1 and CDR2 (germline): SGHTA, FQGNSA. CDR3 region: CASSRGETNYGYTF. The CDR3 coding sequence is TGTGCCAGCAGTCGGGGGGAGACTAACTATGGCTACACCTTC.

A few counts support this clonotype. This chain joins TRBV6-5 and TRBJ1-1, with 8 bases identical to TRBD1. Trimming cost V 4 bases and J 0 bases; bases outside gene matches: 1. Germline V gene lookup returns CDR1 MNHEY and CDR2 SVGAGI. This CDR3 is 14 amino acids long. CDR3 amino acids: CASSLDRVNTEAFF. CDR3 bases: TGTGCCAGCAGTTTGGACAGGGTGAACACTGAAGCTTTCTTT.

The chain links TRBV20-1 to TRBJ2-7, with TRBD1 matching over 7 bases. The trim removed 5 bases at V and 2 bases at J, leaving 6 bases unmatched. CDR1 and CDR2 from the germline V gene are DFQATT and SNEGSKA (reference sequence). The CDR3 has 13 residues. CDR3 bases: TGCAGTGCTTCAGGACAGGATGCCTACGAGCAGTACTTC. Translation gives CSASGQDAYEQYF.

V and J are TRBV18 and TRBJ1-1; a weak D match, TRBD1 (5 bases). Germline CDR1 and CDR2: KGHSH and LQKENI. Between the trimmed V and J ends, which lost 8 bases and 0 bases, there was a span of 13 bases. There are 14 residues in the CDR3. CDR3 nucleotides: TGTGCCAGCCACCTTACGGGGGTGAACACTGAAGCTTTCTTT. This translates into CASHLTGVNTEAFF.

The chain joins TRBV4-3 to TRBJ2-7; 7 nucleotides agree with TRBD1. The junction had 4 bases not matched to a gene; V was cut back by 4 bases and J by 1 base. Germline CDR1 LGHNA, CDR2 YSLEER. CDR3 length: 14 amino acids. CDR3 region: CASSPDRMSYEQYF. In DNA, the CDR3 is TGCGCCAGCAGCCCGGACAGGATGTCCTACGAGCAGTACTTC.

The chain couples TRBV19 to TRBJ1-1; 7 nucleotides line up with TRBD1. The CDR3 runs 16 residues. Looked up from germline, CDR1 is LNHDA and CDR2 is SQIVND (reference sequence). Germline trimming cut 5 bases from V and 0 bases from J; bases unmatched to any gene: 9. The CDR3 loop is CASSRQGIFMNTEAFF. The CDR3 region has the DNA TGTGCCAGTAGTCGACAGGGAATCTTCATGAACACTGAAGCTTTCTTT. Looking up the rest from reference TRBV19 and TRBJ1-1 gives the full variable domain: DGGITQSPKYLFRKEGQNVTLSCEQNLNHDAMYWYRQDPGQGLRLIYYSQIVNDFQKGDIAEGYSVSREKKESFPLTVTSAQKNPTAFYLCASSRQGIFMNTEAFFGQGTRLTVV.

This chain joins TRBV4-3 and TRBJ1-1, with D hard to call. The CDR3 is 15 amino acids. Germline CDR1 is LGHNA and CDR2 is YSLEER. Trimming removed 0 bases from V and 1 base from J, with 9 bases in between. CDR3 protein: CASSQDRAANTEAFF. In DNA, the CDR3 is TGCGCCAGCAGCCAAGATAGGGCAGCGAACACTGAAGCTTTCTTT.

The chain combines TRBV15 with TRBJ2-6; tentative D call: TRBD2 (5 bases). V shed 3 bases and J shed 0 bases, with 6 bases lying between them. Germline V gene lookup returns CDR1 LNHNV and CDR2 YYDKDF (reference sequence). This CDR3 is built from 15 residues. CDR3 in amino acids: CATSREDSGANVLTF. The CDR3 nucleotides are TGTGCCACCAGCAGGGAGGACTCTGGGGCCAACGTCCTGACTTTC.

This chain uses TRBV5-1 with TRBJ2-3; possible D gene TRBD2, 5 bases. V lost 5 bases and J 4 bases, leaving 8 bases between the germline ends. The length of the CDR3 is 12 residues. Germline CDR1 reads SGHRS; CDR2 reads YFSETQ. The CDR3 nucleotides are TGCGCCAGCAGAGCGGAGCCAGATACGCAGTATTTT. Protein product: CASRAEPDTQYF.

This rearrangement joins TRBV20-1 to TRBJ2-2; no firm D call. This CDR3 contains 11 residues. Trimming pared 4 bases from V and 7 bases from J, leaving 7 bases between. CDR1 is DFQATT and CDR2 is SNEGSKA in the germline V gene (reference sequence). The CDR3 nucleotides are TGCAGTGCTACGGTGAACGGGGAGCTGTTTTTT. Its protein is CSATVNGELFF.

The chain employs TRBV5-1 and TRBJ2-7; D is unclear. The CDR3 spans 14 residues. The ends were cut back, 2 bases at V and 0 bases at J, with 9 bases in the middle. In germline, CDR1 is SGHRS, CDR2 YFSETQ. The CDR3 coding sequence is TGCGCCAGCAGCTTCCTGACAAGCTCCTACGAGCAGTACTTC. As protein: CASSFLTSSYEQYF.

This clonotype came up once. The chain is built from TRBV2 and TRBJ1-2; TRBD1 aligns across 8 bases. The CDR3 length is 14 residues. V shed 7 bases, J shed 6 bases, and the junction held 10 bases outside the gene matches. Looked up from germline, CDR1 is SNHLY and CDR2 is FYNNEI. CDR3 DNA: TGTGCCAGCACTCTGGGACAGGAAGGAAATGGCTACACCTTC. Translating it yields CASTLGQEGNGYTF.

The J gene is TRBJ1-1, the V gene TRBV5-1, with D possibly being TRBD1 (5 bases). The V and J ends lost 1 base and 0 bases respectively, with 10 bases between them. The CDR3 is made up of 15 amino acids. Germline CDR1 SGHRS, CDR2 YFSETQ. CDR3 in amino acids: CASSLTGRMNTEAFF. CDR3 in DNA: TGCGCCAGCAGCTTGACAGGCCGAATGAACACTGAAGCTTTCTTT.

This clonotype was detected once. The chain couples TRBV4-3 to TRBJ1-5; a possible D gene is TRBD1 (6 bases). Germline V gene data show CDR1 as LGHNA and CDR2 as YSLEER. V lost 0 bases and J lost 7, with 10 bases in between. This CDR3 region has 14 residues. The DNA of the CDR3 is TGCGCCAGCAGCCAAGATCAGGGGCCCCAGCCCCAGCATTTT. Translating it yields CASSQDQGPQPQHF.

The DNA of the CDR3 is TGTGCCAGCAGTCCCCCGGGACAACGAAGCTATGGCTACACCTTC. The encoded protein is CASSPPGQRSYGYTF. This chain links TRBV27 with TRBJ1-2; D may be TRBD1 (6 bases). V dropped 5 bases and J dropped 4 bases, with 17 bases sitting between them. The CDR3 totals 15 residues. Germline CDR1 MNHEY, CDR2 SMNVEV (reference sequence).

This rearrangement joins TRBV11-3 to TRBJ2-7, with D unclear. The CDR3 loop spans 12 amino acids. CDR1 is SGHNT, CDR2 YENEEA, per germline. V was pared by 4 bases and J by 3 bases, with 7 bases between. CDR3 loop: CASSSWDYEQYF. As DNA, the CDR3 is TGTGCCAGCAGCTCATGGGACTACGAGCAGTACTTC.

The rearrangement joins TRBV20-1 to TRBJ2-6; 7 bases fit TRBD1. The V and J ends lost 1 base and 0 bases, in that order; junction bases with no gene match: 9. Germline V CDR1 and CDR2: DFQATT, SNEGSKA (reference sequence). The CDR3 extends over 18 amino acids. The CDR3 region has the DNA TGCAGTGCTAGAGCCACAGGGGAGATTTACTCTGGGGCCAACGTCCTGACTTTC. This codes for CSARATGEIYSGANVLTF.

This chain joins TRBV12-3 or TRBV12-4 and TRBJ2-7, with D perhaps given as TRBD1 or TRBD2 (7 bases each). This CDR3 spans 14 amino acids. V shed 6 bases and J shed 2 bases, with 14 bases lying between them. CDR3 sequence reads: CASSAGGGPYEQYF. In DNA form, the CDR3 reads TGTGCCAGCAGCGCAGGGGGGGGGCCCTACGAGCAGTACTTC.

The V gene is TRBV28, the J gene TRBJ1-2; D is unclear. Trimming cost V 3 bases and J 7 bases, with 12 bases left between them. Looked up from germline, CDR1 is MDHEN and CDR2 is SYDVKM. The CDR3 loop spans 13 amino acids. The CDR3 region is CASSFPRRRGYTF. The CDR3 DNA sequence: TGTGCCAGCAGTTTTCCCAGGCGCCGTGGCTACACCTTC.

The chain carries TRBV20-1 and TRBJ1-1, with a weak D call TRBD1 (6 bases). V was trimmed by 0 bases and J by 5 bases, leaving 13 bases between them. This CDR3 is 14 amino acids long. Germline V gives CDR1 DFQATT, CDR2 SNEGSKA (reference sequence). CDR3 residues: CSARDGGRRTEAFF. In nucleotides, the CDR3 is TGCAGTGCTAGAGACGGGGGGCGCCGGACTGAAGCTTTCTTT.

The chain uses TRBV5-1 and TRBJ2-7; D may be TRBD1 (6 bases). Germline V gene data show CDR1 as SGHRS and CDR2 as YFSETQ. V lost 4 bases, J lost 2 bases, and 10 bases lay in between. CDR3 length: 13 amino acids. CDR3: CASSVTGTYEQYF. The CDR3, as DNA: TGCGCCAGCAGCGTAACAGGGACCTACGAGCAGTACTTC.

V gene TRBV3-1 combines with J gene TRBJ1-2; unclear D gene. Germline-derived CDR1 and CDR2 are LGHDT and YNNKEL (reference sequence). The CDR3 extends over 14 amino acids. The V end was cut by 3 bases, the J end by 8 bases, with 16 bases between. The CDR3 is CASSQDRETSGYTF. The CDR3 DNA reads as TGTGCCAGCAGCCAGGACCGGGAGACGAGCGGCTACACCTTC.

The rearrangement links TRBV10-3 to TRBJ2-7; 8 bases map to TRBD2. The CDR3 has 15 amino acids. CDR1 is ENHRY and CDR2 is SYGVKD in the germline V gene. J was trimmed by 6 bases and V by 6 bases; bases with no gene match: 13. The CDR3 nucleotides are TGTGCCATCAGAGCCAACATCGGGGGGGACTCCGAGCAGTACTTC. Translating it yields CAIRANIGGDSEQYF.

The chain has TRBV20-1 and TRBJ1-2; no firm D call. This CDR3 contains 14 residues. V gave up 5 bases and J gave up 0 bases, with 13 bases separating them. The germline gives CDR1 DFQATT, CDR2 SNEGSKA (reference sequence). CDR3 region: CSAPLQATNYGYTF. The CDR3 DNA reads TGCAGTGCTCCCCTTCAGGCGACTAACTATGGCTACACCTTC.

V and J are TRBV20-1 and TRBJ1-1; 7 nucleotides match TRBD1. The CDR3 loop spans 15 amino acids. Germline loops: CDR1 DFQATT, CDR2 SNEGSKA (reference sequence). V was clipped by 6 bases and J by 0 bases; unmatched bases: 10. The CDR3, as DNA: TGCAGTGCCGCCCGACAGGGTGGGGTGAACACTGAAGCTTTCTTT. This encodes CSAARQGGVNTEAFF.

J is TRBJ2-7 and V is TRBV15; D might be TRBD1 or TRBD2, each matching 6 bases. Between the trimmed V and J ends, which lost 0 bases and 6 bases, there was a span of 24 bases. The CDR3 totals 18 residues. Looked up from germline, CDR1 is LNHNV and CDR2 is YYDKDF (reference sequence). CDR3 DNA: TGTGCCACCAGCAGAGAGGCAAATTTGAACGGGGGCGGTGGCGAGCAGTACTTC. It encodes CATSREANLNGGGGEQYF.

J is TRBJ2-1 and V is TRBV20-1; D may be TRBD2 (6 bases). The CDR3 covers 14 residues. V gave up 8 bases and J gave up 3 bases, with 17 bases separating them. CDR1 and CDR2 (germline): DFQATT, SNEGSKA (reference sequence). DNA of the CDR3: TGCAGTCTGTCTGTGCGGGGCCTCTACAATGAGCAGTTCTTC. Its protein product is CSLSVRGLYNEQFF.

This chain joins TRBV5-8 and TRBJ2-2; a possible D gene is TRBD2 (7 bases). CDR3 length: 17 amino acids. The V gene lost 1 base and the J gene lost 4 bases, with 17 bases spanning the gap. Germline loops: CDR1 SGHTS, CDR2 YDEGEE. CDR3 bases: TGTGCCAGCAGCTTGCCCTGGGGGGGGCGCTTCACCGGGGAGCTGTTTTTT. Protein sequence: CASSLPWGGRFTGELFF.

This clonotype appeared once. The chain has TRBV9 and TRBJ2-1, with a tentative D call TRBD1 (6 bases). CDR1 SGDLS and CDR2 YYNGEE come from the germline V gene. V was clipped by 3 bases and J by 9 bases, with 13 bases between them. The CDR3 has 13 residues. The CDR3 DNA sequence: TGTGCCAGCAGCGGGTCAGGGGATGGTGAGCAGTTCTTC. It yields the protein CASSGSGDGEQFF.